The 3 T cell receptor beta chains below all came from one sample that was sequenced in a study of blood T cell repertoires in COVID-19. Here immunoSEQ multiplex PCR was the method, and the copy in TCRdb shows in-frame clones only, minus some. The repertoire holds around 81,000 clones, with 85% to 90% as singletons. The sample consisted of peripheral blood. All receptors come from a woman older than 75 with acute or convalescent COVID-19.

The chain combines TRBV7-6 with TRBJ2-3; perhaps TRBD2 as D (6 bases). The CDR3 runs to 17 residues. V shed 5 bases and J shed 1 base, with 19 bases lying between them. Germline V lookup: CDR1 SGHVS, CDR2 FNYEAQ. CDR3 DNA sequence: TGTGCCAGCAGCCCCCAGTTCGGGGGAGTGGGCACAGATACGCAGTATTTT. Protein sequence: CASSPQFGGVGTDTQYF.

The chain employs TRBV7-3 and TRBJ2-1, with 10 bases aligning to TRBD2. The J segment lost 8 bases and the V segment lost 1 base, leaving 14 bases of the junction unmatched. CDR1 and CDR2 from the germline V gene are SGHTA and FQGTGA. CDR3 length equals 18 residues. The CDR3 sequence is CASSLMSLSASGSHEQFF. The CDR3 DNA sequence: TGTGCCAGCAGCTTAATGTCTCTATCGGCTAGCGGGAGTCATGAGCAGTTCTTC.

The rearrangement links TRBV19 to TRBJ1-2; TRBD1 aligns across 9 bases. The CDR3 contains 15 residues. Germline trimming cut 8 bases from V and 2 bases from J; bases unmatched to any gene: 9. Germline V gene data show CDR1 as LNHDA and CDR2 as SQIVND (reference sequence). CDR3 in amino acids: CASHLQTGGNYGYTF. In DNA, the CDR3 is TGTGCCAGTCATCTTCAAACAGGGGGCAACTATGGCTACACCTTC.